Presented here are 7 T cell receptor beta chains from one specimen sequenced in a study of Graves' ophthalmopathy and Graves' hyperthyroidism. RNA served as the template for amplifying TCR beta CDR3 regions. HTBI primers served in a first-round RT-PCR, which a second-round multiplex PCR followed. One entry per CDR3 protein results from TCRdb running MiXCR on the multiplex PCR reads. This sample has hundreds of thousands of distinct CDR3 sequences; about 40% occur once, and the top ten carry over 2.5%. The source material was peripheral blood. All receptors derive from an adult man with Graves' ophthalmopathy.

This clonotype showed up many times. This chain joins TRBV19 and TRBJ1-3, with 7 nucleotides matching TRBD1. Germline lookup yields CDR1 LNHDA and CDR2 SQIVND (reference sequence). The CDR3 totals 14 residues. V was clipped by 7 bases and J by 2 bases; unmatched bases: 5. CDR3 sequence: CASTGQVAGNTIYF. Here the CDR3 DNA reads TGTGCCAGTACAGGACAGGTTGCTGGAAACACCATATATTTT. The entire variable domain, with the rest obtained from reference TRBV19 and TRBJ1-3, is as follows: DGGITQSPKYLFRKEGQNVTLSCEQNLNHDAMYWYRQDPGQGLRLIYYSQIVNDFQKGDIAEGYSVSREKKESFPLTVTSAQKNPTAFYLCASTGQVAGNTIYFGEGSWLTVV.

The chain joins TRBV2 to TRBJ1-1; 8 bases are a match to TRBD1. Germline CDR1 SNHLY, CDR2 FYNNEI. Trimming took 5 bases from V and 11 from J; bases not matched to a gene: 7. The CDR3 totals 12 residues. CDR3 in amino acids: CASSYDRGEAFF. CDR3 in DNA: TGTGCCAGCAGTTACGACAGGGGAGAGGCTTTCTTT.

Only a few counts were recorded for this clonotype. CDR3 in amino acids: CASSLRAAGISPYGYTF. CDR3 nucleotide sequence: TGCGCCAGCAGCTTACGAGCTGCAGGGATTAGTCCCTATGGCTACACCTTC. The chain carries TRBV4-3 and TRBJ1-2, with D possibly TRBD1 on 5 matching bases. Germline V gene data show CDR1 as LGHNA and CDR2 as YSLEER. This CDR3 contains 17 residues. V was cut by 5 bases and J by 4 bases, with 23 bases left in between.

The chain couples TRBV4-3 to TRBJ1-6, with D hard to call. CDR1 and CDR2 from the germline V gene are LGHNA and YSLEER. Trimming took 1 base from V and 3 from J, leaving 10 bases between them. This CDR3 spans 16 amino acids. The CDR3 DNA reads TGCGCCAGCAGCCAAGGAACCAGCAACTATAATTCACCCCTCCACTTT. The encoded protein is CASSQGTSNYNSPLHF.

This clonotype was observed a single time. This sequence joins TRBV7-9 and TRBJ2-5, with TRBD2 matching over 10 bases. The J call is in doubt because the DNA end fits TRBJ2-1 better. Looked up from germline, CDR1 is SEHNR and CDR2 is FQNEAQ (reference sequence). The CDR3 spans 12 residues. CDR3 DNA: TGTGCCAGCAGGGTTAGCGGGGGGCGGCAGTTCTTC. It yields the protein CASRVSGGRQFF.

This clonotype was seen many times. This chain connects TRBV25-1 to TRBJ2-7, with TRBD2 identical over 10 bases. The junction had 16 bases not matched to a gene; V was cut back by 5 bases and J by 6 bases. The CDR3 sequence is 17 residues long. Germline V gene sequence: CDR1 MGHDK, CDR2 SYGVNS. For the CDR3, the DNA is TGTGCCAGCAGTACTCCTCCTACCGGGACTAGCGTGGTCGAGCAGTACTTC. It specifies CASSTPPTGTSVVEQYF.

This CDR3 reads CAISSQGTSGNTIYF. The CDR3 DNA sequence: TGTGCCATCAGTTCACAGGGGACTTCAGGAAACACCATATATTTT. The chain combines TRBV10-3 with TRBJ1-3, with 7 bases aligning to TRBD1. Germline V CDR1 and CDR2: ENHRY, SYGVKD. CDR3 length: 15 amino acids. V shed 5 bases, J shed 4 bases, and the junction held 8 bases outside the gene matches.